A selection of T cell receptor beta chains follows, all from one sample in a study of CD8 T cell repertoires and HIV-1 epitope variants. The data were produced by immunoSEQ multiplex PCR, yet TCRdb's version contains in-frame clones alone and is incomplete. Here the sample spans 4,500 to 7,000 clones, approximately 62% being singletons. Antigens of these TCRs are unknown. The specimen sequenced was cultured CD8+ T cells derived from PBMCs. These TCRs come from a male donor with HIV. CDR3s include the opening cysteine and the closing phenylalanine or tryptophan. The order of the fields is V gene, clone size, D gene, J gene, CDR3 protein, CDR3 DNA. The D gene is left open where the match is weak. Not all rows give a size; the values are once, few, many and, for expanded clones, a class.

v_gene: TRBV28
abundance: once
d_gene: NA
j_gene: TRBJ1-5
CDR3aa: CASSLEQAYQPQHF
CDR3nt: TGTGCCAGCAGTTTAGAACAGGCATATCAGCCCCAGCATTTT

v_gene: TRBV5-1
abundance: NA
d_gene: NA
j_gene: TRBJ1-1
CDR3aa: CASSFKMEPSTEAFF
CDR3nt: TGCGCCAGCAGCTTTAAGATGGAACCAAGCACTGAAGCTTTCTTT

v_gene: TRBV19
abundance: NA
d_gene: TRBD1
j_gene: TRBJ1-4
CDR3aa: CASSVTRDRIEKLFF
CDR3nt: TGTGCCAGTAGTGTTACCCGGGACAGAATTGAAAAACTGTTTTTT

v_gene: TRBV4-3
abundance: few
d_gene: NA
j_gene: TRBJ1-2
CDR3aa: CASSQSRGLNYGYTF
CDR3nt: TGCGCCAGCAGCCAGTCGCGGGGGCTGAACTATGGCTACACCTTC

v_gene: TRBV7-2
abundance: once
d_gene: NA
j_gene: TRBJ1-1
CDR3aa: CASSFWGGNTEAFF
CDR3nt: TGTGCCAGCAGCTTTTGGGGTGGGAACACTGAAGCTTTCTTT

v_gene: TRBV2
abundance: NA
d_gene: TRBD1
j_gene: TRBJ2-7
CDR3aa: CASSEAQTGPFSYEQYF
CDR3nt: TGTGCCAGCAGTGAAGCGCAGACAGGGCCATTCTCCTACGAGCAGTACTTC

v_gene: TRBV14
abundance: NA
d_gene: NA
j_gene: TRBJ2-3
CDR3aa: CASSQGTPSTDTQYF
CDR3nt: TGTGCCAGCAGCCAAGGGACGCCTAGCACAGATACGCAGTATTTT

v_gene: TRBV29-1
abundance: once
d_gene: NA
j_gene: TRBJ2-2
CDR3aa: CSVDFSGTGELFF
CDR3nt: TGCAGCGTTGATTTTAGCGGAACCGGGGAGCTGTTTTTT

v_gene: TRBV5-6
abundance: NA
d_gene: NA
j_gene: TRBJ2-7
CDR3aa: CASSLGGLHEQYF
CDR3nt: TGTGCCAGCAGCTTGGGAGGTCTCCACGAGCAGTACTTC

v_gene: TRBV6-6
abundance: NA
d_gene: NA
j_gene: TRBJ1-1
CDR3aa: CASIGRGKSEAFF
CDR3nt: TGTGCCAGCATAGGGAGAGGGAAGTCTGAAGCTTTCTTT

v_gene: TRBV5-6
abundance: NA
d_gene: TRBD2
j_gene: TRBJ2-5
CDR3aa: CASSLLLGLAEETQYF
CDR3nt: TGTGCCAGCAGCTTGCTCCTCGGACTAGCGGAAGAGACCCAGTACTTC

v_gene: TRBV5-4
abundance: NA
d_gene: TRBD1
j_gene: TRBJ2-4
CDR3aa: CASSLGDRGTKNIQYF
CDR3nt: TGTGCCAGCAGCTTGGGGGACAGGGGGACCAAAAACATTCAGTACTTC

v_gene: TRBV5-6
abundance: NA
d_gene: NA
j_gene: TRBJ2-7
CDR3aa: CASSYGPGESEQYF
CDR3nt: TGTGCCAGCAGCTACGGACCGGGAGAGTCCGAGCAGTACTTC

v_gene: TRBV28
abundance: NA
d_gene: NA
j_gene: TRBJ1-2
CDR3aa: CASSLWGSNYGYTF
CDR3nt: TGTGCCAGCAGTTTATGGGGCAGTAACTATGGCTACACCTTC

v_gene: TRBV6-6
abundance: NA
d_gene: TRBD2
j_gene: TRBJ2-7
CDR3aa: CASSAGTIEQYF
CDR3nt: TGTGCCAGCAGTGCGGGGACTATCGAGCAGTACTTC